This paragraph reports one TCR beta chain. The data originate from a study of shared clonotypes between healthy human individuals. Some clones are missing from TCRdb's copy, which holds only in-frame ones; the method was immunoSEQ multiplex PCR. Among some 1.5 million clones listed, roughly 98% were seen once. V shed 7 bases and J 6 bases; nucleotides not matched to a gene: 16. CDR1 is LNHDA, CDR2 SQIVND, per germline (reference sequence). This CDR3 region has 16 residues. V and J are TRBV19 and TRBJ2-7; 9 bases map to TRBD1. This TCR was sampled from a man between 25 and 39 years old in good health. Sequenced: naive CD4+ T cells sorted from blood. Described subset: CD45RA+ positively selected. CDR3 loop: CASTPGPGQGSREQYF. For the CDR3, the DNA is TGTGCCAGTACCCCGGGTCCGGGACAGGGATCGCGCGAGCAGTACTTC.